This section outlines one T cell receptor beta chain sequence together with its context. In the same sample, other DNA sequences code for this CDR3. The assay was immunoSEQ multiplex PCR, and TCRdb's table has in-frame clones only and misses some. The repertoire holds about half a million clones, with over 70% as singletons. The sample originates from a study of shared clonotypes between healthy human individuals. V lost 6 bases and J lost 0, with 12 bases in between. There are 14 residues in the CDR3. The germline V gene has CDR1 KGHSH and CDR2 LQKENI. The sequenced material came from PBMCs. The sequence came from a woman between 35 and 50 years old in good health. Some clones in this sample may be carry-over from other donors' samples. J is TRBJ2-7 and V is TRBV18, with D maybe TRBD2 (6 bases). The CDR3 DNA follows: TGTGCCAGCTCCTTAGCGGCGAGCTCCTACGAGCAGTACTTC. Protein sequence: CASSLAASSYEQYF.